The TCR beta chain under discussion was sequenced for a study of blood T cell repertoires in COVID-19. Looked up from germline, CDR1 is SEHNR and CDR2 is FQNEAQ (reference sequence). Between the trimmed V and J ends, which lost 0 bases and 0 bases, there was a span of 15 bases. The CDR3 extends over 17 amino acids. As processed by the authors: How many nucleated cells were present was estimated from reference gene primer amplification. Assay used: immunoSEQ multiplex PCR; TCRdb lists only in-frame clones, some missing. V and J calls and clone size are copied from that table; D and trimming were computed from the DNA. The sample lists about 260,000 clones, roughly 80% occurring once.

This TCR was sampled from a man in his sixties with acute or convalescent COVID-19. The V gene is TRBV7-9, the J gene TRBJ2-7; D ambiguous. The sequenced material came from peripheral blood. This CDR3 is CASSLALILRSSYEQYF. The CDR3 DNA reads TGTGCCAGCAGCTTAGCGCTGATCTTGAGGAGCTCCTACGAGCAGTACTTC.